The 7 T cell receptor beta chains listed next were all sequenced from one sample in a study of blood T cell repertoires in COVID-19. Profiled with immunoSEQ multiplex PCR; TCRdb holds only in-frame clones, not every one. The table records under 300,000 clones, 70% to 90% of them present only once. Sequences were obtained from peripheral blood. Source of these receptors: a woman aged 70-85 years with acute or convalescent COVID-19.

The chain carries TRBV7-9 and TRBJ1-1, with TRBD1 identical over 7 bases. This CDR3 has 14 amino acids. Germline CDR1 SEHNR, CDR2 FQNEAQ (reference sequence). V lost 6 bases and J lost 1; bases outside the gene matches: 5. The CDR3 DNA reads as TGTGCCAGCAGTCCGACAGGGTGGAACACTGAAGCTTTCTTT. Its protein is CASSPTGWNTEAFF.

The V and J genes are TRBV10-2 and TRBJ1-2, with a possible D match to TRBD1 (5 bases). Trimming took 10 bases from V and 5 from J, leaving 14 bases between them. CDR3 length: 12 residues. Looked up from germline, CDR1 is WSHSY and CDR2 is SAAADI. CDR3 residues: CATAGGVYGYTF. In DNA form, the CDR3 reads TGCGCCACCGCCGGAGGGGTGTATGGCTACACCTTC.

V and J are TRBV4-2 and TRBJ1-2, with D unresolved. The CDR3 runs 15 residues. CDR1 is LGHNA and CDR2 is YNFKEQ in the germline V gene. The V gene lost 0 bases and the J gene lost 0 bases, with 8 bases spanning the gap. This chain's CDR3 is CASSQEAGTNYGYTF. CDR3 nucleotide sequence: TGTGCCAGCAGCCAAGAGGCAGGAACTAACTATGGCTACACCTTC.

V usage is TRBV30 and J usage is TRBJ1-2, with D possibly TRBD1 on 5 matching bases. CDR1 is GTSNPN, CDR2 SVGIG, per germline (reference sequence). Trimming removed 5 bases from V and 8 bases from J, with 15 bases in between. The CDR3 has 12 amino acids. The CDR3 sequence: CAWEGSGAGYTF. The DNA for the CDR3 is TGTGCCTGGGAAGGGAGCGGGGCCGGCTACACCTTC.

The rearrangement links TRBV7-2 to TRBJ2-2, with D possibly TRBD1 on 6 matching bases. The V end lost 3 bases, the J end lost 5 bases, and 13 bases lay between the germline ends. Germline-derived CDR1 and CDR2 are SGHTA and FQGNSA. There are 15 residues in the CDR3. The CDR3 reads CASSLGAPGTGELFF. In nucleotides, the CDR3 is TGTGCCAGCAGCTTGGGGGCACCGGGAACCGGGGAGCTGTTTTTT. Variable domain in full (rest from reference TRBV7-2 and TRBJ2-2): GAGVSQSPSNKVTEKGKDVELRCDPISGHTALYWYRQSLGQGLEFLIYFQGNSAPDKSGLPSDRFSAERTGGSVSTLTIQRTQQEDSAVYLCASSLGAPGTGELFFGEGSRLTVL.

The V call is TRBV18, the J call TRBJ2-3; D may be TRBD2 (6 bases). Germline V lookup: CDR1 KGHSH, CDR2 LQKENI. Trimming cost V 3 bases and J 1 base, with 14 bases left between them. CDR3 length: 16 residues. The CDR3 reads CASSPFSAGRTDTQYF. CDR3 nucleotide sequence: TGTGCCAGCTCACCTTTCTCGGCGGGACGCACAGATACGCAGTATTTT.

This sequence joins TRBV30 and TRBJ1-4, with D perhaps matching TRBD1 (6 bases). This CDR3 has 12 amino acids. Trimming shortened V by 5 bases and J by 8 bases, and 12 bases separated the two germline ends. Germline lookup yields CDR1 GTSNPN and CDR2 SVGIG (reference sequence). CDR3 in amino acids: CAWDPGTEKLFF. The CDR3 DNA is TGTGCCTGGGACCCTGGGACAGAAAAACTGTTTTTT. Looking up the rest from reference TRBV30 and TRBJ1-4 gives the full variable domain: SQTIHQWPATLVQPVGSPLSLECTVEGTSNPNLYWYRQAAGRGLQLLFYSVGIGQISSEVPQNLSASRPQDRQFILSSKKLLLSDSGFYLCAWDPGTEKLFFGSGTQLSVL.